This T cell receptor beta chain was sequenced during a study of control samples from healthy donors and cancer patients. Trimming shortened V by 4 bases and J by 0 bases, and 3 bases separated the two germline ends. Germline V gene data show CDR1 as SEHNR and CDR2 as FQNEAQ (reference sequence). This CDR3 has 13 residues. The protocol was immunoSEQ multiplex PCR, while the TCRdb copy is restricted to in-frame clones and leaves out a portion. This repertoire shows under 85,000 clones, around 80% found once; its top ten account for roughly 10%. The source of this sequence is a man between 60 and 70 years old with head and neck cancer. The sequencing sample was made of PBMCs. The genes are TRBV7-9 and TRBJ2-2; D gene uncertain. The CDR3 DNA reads TGTGCCAGCAGCTACCCGAACACCGGGGAGCTGTTTTTT. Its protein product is CASSYPNTGELFF.